The 26 T cell receptor beta chains listed next were all sequenced from one sample in a study of cytomegalovirus exposure and HLA in healthy donors. The assay was immunoSEQ multiplex PCR, and TCRdb's table has in-frame clones only and misses some. The sample includes tens of thousands of clones, roughly 90% seen only once; the top ten take 3% to 4%. What was sequenced was PBMCs. These receptors originate from a woman aged 18-29 years in good health and CMV-seropositive.

CDR3 loop: CASSLGTINQPQHF. CDR3 in DNA: TGTGCCAGCAGCCTCGGGACAATCAATCAGCCCCAGCATTTT. The chain uses TRBV9 and TRBJ1-5; a weak D match, TRBD1 (6 bases). Deletions cut 4 bases from V and 3 bases from J, with 11 bases between. This CDR3 contains 14 residues. The V gene's germline CDR1 is SGDLS and CDR2 YYNGEE.

The chain is built from TRBV2 and TRBJ1-1; D ambiguous. V lost 7 bases and J lost 0, with 12 bases in between. CDR1 and CDR2 (germline): SNHLY, FYNNEI. The CDR3 runs to 14 residues. The DNA for the CDR3 is TGTGCCAGCACGCTCACGGTCATGAACACTGAAGCTTTCTTT. This encodes CASTLTVMNTEAFF.

The table lists this clone with a count of one. CDR3 region: CASSPLGQTTSGNTIYF. The CDR3 DNA follows: TGTGCCAGCTCACCCCTGGGACAGACAACCTCTGGAAACACCATATATTTT. The V gene is TRBV18, the J gene TRBJ1-3; TRBD1 agrees at 7 bases. Germline assignment: CDR1 KGHSH and CDR2 LQKENI. This CDR3 contains 17 residues. V shed 3 bases, J shed 0 bases, and the junction held 8 bases outside the gene matches.

This chain uses TRBV6-1 with TRBJ2-7, with a possible D match to TRBD2 (5 bases). The germline V gene encodes CDR1 MNHNS and CDR2 SASEGT. Trimming cost V 0 bases and J 6 bases, with 15 bases left between them. The CDR3 totals 15 residues. DNA for the CDR3: TGTGCCAGCAGTGAAGCGGAAGGGAGTCGGGGCGAGCAGTACTTC. This encodes CASSEAEGSRGEQYF.

The gene calls are TRBV2 and TRBJ2-3, with TRBD1 identical over 9 bases. Trimming at V came to 6 bases and at J to 8 bases, leaving 9 bases not matched to a gene. CDR1 is SNHLY, CDR2 FYNNEI, per germline. CDR3 length: 14 amino acids. CDR3 amino acids: CASRGQGGVVTQYF. The DNA of the CDR3 is TGTGCCAGCAGGGGACAGGGTGGGGTAGTTACGCAGTATTTT.

The chain employs TRBV30 and TRBJ1-5; 12 bases are shared with TRBD1. The CDR3 is made up of 17 amino acids. CDR1 is GTSNPN, CDR2 SVGIG, per germline (reference sequence). With 1 base clipped from V and 1 base from J, the junction kept 5 bases outside the gene matches. The CDR3 sequence is CAWSAGQGAFSNQPQHF. DNA of the CDR3: TGTGCCTGGAGTGCGGGACAGGGGGCCTTCAGCAATCAGCCCCAGCATTTT.

This clone has just a few counts. The chain joins TRBV7-9 to TRBJ2-7; no firm D call. CDR1 is SEHNR, CDR2 FQNEAQ, per germline (reference sequence). The CDR3 runs to 14 residues. Trimming pared 4 bases from V and 0 bases from J, leaving 10 bases between. CDR3 sequence: CASSYGFSSYEQYF. The CDR3 bases are TGTGCCAGCAGCTACGGGTTCAGCTCCTACGAGCAGTACTTC.

This chain connects TRBV19 to TRBJ2-1; maybe TRBD2 (5 bases). The V end lost 7 bases, the J end lost 3 bases, and 13 bases lay between the germline ends. CDR3 length: 14 residues. Germline V gene data show CDR1 as LNHDA and CDR2 as SQIVND (reference sequence). The CDR3 nucleotides are TGTGCCAGTACCCCCCAGGCGGGCTACAATGAGCAGTTCTTC. This codes for CASTPQAGYNEQFF. Looking up the rest from reference TRBV19 and TRBJ2-1 gives the full variable domain: DGGITQSPKYLFRKEGQNVTLSCEQNLNHDAMYWYRQDPGQGLRLIYYSQIVNDFQKGDIAEGYSVSREKKESFPLTVTSAQKNPTAFYLCASTPQAGYNEQFFGPGTRLTVL.

This chain links TRBV19 with TRBJ1-1; a weak D match, TRBD1 (5 bases). The CDR3 is made up of 16 amino acids. V lost 1 base and J lost 5, with 17 bases in between. CDR1 LNHDA and CDR2 SQIVND come from the germline V gene (reference sequence). Written as DNA, the CDR3 is TGTGCCAGTAGTATAGGGCGGTGGTCGGGGGTAACTGAAGCTTTCTTT. Translated, it gives CASSIGRWSGVTEAFF.

V gene TRBV7-9 combines with J gene TRBJ2-5; D is unresolved. Germline CDR1 and CDR2: SEHNR and FQNEAQ (reference sequence). The V end lost 5 bases, the J end lost 1 base, and 14 bases lay between the germline ends. This CDR3 region has 15 residues. In DNA form, the CDR3 reads TGTGCCAGCAGCGCTACAAACACAGTCCAAGAGACCCAGTACTTC. It translates to CASSATNTVQETQYF.

This clone occurred once. The chain combines TRBV14 with TRBJ2-5; 7 nucleotides agree with TRBD2. The CDR3 is 14 residues long. Germline V gene sequence: CDR1 SGHDN, CDR2 FVKESK. With V trimmed by 3 bases and J by 4 bases, 5 bases remained unmatched. The CDR3 loop is CASSHRRESETQYF. Written as DNA, the CDR3 is TGTGCCAGCAGCCACAGGCGGGAGTCAGAGACCCAGTACTTC.

This sequence joins TRBV29-1 and TRBJ1-5; D gene uncertain. Germline V lookup: CDR1 SQVTM, CDR2 ANQGSEA. The CDR3 runs to 13 residues. The germline V and J ends were trimmed by 6 bases and 0 bases, with 9 bases remaining between them. The DNA for the CDR3 is TGCAGCGTGTCAGGCAGTAGCAATCAGCCCCAGCATTTT. It is translated as CSVSGSSNQPQHF.

This clone was observed once. The chain carries TRBV6-5 and TRBJ2-1; no definite D call. The germline CDR1 and CDR2 sequences are MNHEY and SVGAGI. Trimming removed 0 bases at V and 6 bases at J, with 9 bases between. This CDR3 is 14 amino acids long. The CDR3 sequence is CASSYSQGANEQFF. In DNA form, the CDR3 reads TGTGCCAGCAGTTACTCGCAAGGAGCCAATGAGCAGTTCTTC.

V gene TRBV19 combines with J gene TRBJ2-1; D is uncertain. V lost 4 bases to trimming and J lost 5 bases, with 6 bases between them. Germline lookup yields CDR1 LNHDA and CDR2 SQIVND (reference sequence). The CDR3 has 12 amino acids. CDR3 nucleotides: TGTGCCAGTAGTACAACTAACAATGAGCAGTTCTTC. It encodes CASSTTNNEQFF.

The chain is built from TRBV7-9 and TRBJ2-4; TRBD1 aligns across 12 bases. This CDR3 region has 19 residues. The V segment lost 5 bases and the J segment 0 bases; nucleotides outside the gene matches: 11. Germline values: CDR1 SEHNR, CDR2 FQNEAQ (reference sequence). CDR3 DNA: TGTGCCAGCAGCCAAGAAGTAGGGACAGGGGGCCTAGCCAAAAACATTCAGTACTTC. Residues: CASSQEVGTGGLAKNIQYF. Supplemented by reference TRBV7-9 and TRBJ2-4, the full variable domain reads DTGVSQNPRHKITKRGQNVTFRCDPISEHNRLYWYRQTLGQGPEFLTYFQNEAQLEKSRLLSDRFSAERPKGSFSTLEIQRTEQGDSAMYLCASSQEVGTGGLAKNIQYFGAGTRLSVL.

The rearrangement joins TRBV14 to TRBJ1-5, with TRBD1 matching 8 bases. The CDR3 extends over 13 amino acids. J was trimmed by 6 bases and V by 2 bases; bases with no gene match: 0. Germline V gene data show CDR1 as SGHDN and CDR2 as FVKESK. Written as DNA, the CDR3 is TGTGCCAGCAGCCAAACAGGGGGTCAGCCCCAGCATTTT. Translation: CASSQTGGQPQHF.

CDR3 residues: CAWKGGRETDTQYF. CDR3 DNA sequence: TGTGCCTGGAAAGGCGGGAGAGAAACAGATACGCAGTATTTT. This chain uses TRBV30 with TRBJ2-3, with 7 bases that match TRBD2. V gave up 4 bases and J gave up 3 bases; unmatched junction bases: 7. Germline lookup yields CDR1 GTSNPN and CDR2 SVGIG (reference sequence). The CDR3 loop spans 14 amino acids.

The rearrangement links TRBV4-2 to TRBJ1-2, with 10 bases that match TRBD1. Germline CDR1 LGHNA, CDR2 YNFKEQ. V lost 4 bases, J lost 4 bases, and 9 bases stayed unmatched. The CDR3 is 16 residues long. CDR3 sequence reads: CASSPEGTGAVYGYTF. In DNA, the CDR3 is TGTGCCAGCAGCCCCGAAGGGACAGGGGCAGTCTATGGCTACACCTTC.

The V and J genes are TRBV5-1 and TRBJ2-3; tentative D call: TRBD1 (5 bases). Trimming removed 4 bases from V and 0 bases from J, with 15 bases in between. The germline gives CDR1 SGHRS, CDR2 YFSETQ. The CDR3 is made up of 16 amino acids. This CDR3 is CASSTDTHLSTDTQYF. The CDR3 nucleotides read TGCGCCAGCAGCACGGACACCCATCTTAGCACAGATACGCAGTATTTT.

The chain employs TRBV5-1 and TRBJ2-3, with TRBD2 matching over 9 bases. This CDR3 contains 16 residues. V lost 1 base and J lost 3; bases outside the gene matches: 6. Germline V gene lookup returns CDR1 SGHRS and CDR2 YFSETQ. The CDR3 loop is CASSLTISGGTDTQYF. The CDR3 region has the DNA TGCGCCAGCAGCTTGACAATTAGCGGGGGAACAGATACGCAGTATTTT.

The chain uses TRBV6-6 and TRBJ1-3, with a weak D call TRBD1 (5 bases). With 11 bases removed from V and 6 bases from J, the gap between germline ends came to 17 bases. This CDR3 is built from 13 residues. Germline CDR1 MNHNY, CDR2 SVGAGI (reference sequence). The chain's CDR3 is CAAVSGAENTIYF. The CDR3 DNA follows: TGTGCCGCCGTTAGCGGGGCGGAAAACACCATATATTTT.

The rearrangement links TRBV10-3 to TRBJ1-1; TRBD1 aligns across 9 bases. Germline V gene sequence: CDR1 ENHRY, CDR2 SYGVKD. V lost 6 bases and J lost 1; bases outside the gene matches: 3. This CDR3 has 14 residues. This chain's CDR3 is CAIRPGQGNTEAFF. The DNA of the CDR3 is TGTGCCATCAGACCGGGACAGGGGAACACTGAAGCTTTCTTT.

The chain joins TRBV4-2 to TRBJ2-1; a possible D gene is TRBD1 (6 bases). This CDR3 is built from 15 residues. V gave up 0 bases and J gave up 4 bases, with 10 bases separating them. The germline V gene has CDR1 LGHNA and CDR2 YNFKEQ. The CDR3 DNA is TGTGCCAGCAGCCAAGATTTGGACAGTTACAATGAGCAGTTCTTC. Its protein product is CASSQDLDSYNEQFF.

V gene TRBV30 combines with J gene TRBJ2-1, with 8 nucleotides matching TRBD1. There are 14 residues in the CDR3. Germline CDR1 and CDR2: GTSNPN and SVGIG (reference sequence). V trimming: 5 bases; J trimming: 2 bases; junction bases outside the gene matches: 5. DNA of the CDR3: TGTGCCTGGGAACCAGGGGGCGCCTACAATGAGCAGTTCTTC. It specifies CAWEPGGAYNEQFF.

The chain links TRBV7-9 to TRBJ1-1, with 8 positions matching TRBD1. The germline V gene encodes CDR1 SEHNR and CDR2 FQNEAQ (reference sequence). J was trimmed by 3 bases and V by 5 bases; bases with no gene match: 8. The CDR3 runs to 15 residues. The CDR3 here is CASSALTGAHTEAFF. In DNA form, the CDR3 reads TGTGCCAGCAGCGCACTGACAGGGGCCCACACTGAAGCTTTCTTT.

J is TRBJ2-7 and V is TRBV6-5; a possible D gene is TRBD1 (5 bases). Trimming stripped 6 bases from V and 3 bases from J, with 9 bases between. Germline-derived CDR1 and CDR2 are MNHEY and SVGAGI. The CDR3 length is 12 residues. In nucleotides, the CDR3 is TGTGCCAGCAGGGAAAGGGGCTACGAGCAGTACTTC. This sequence encodes CASRERGYEQYF.